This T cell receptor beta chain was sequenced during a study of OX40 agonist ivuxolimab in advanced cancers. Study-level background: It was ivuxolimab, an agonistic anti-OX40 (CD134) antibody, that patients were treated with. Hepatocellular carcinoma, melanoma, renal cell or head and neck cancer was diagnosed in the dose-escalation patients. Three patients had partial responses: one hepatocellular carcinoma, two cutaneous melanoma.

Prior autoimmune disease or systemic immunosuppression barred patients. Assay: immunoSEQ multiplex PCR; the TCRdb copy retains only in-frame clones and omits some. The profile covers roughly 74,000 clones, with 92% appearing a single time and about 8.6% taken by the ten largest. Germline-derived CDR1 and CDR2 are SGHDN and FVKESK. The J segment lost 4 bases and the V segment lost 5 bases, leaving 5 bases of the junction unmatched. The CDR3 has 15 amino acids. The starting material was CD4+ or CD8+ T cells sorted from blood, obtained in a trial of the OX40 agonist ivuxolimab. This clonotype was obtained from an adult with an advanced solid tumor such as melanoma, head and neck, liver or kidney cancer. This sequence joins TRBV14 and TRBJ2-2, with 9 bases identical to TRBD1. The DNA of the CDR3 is TGTGCCAGCAGCTCCGGGGACAGGGCCACCGGGGAGCTGTTTTTT. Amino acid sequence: CASSSGDRATGELFF.